This TCR beta chain emerged from a study of shared clonotypes between healthy human individuals. Study-wide context: Three CD4 naive, three CD4 memory, two CD8 naive and one CD8 memory plate were used per donor. General study results and limits: About 5% of naive CD4 clonotypes were shared across several donors.

The germline V gene encodes CDR1 KGHSH and CDR2 LQKENI. The ends were cut back, 3 bases at V and 1 base at J, with 13 bases in the middle. This CDR3 spans 15 amino acids. As to this clone: Its specificity is unknown.

Profiling relied on immunoSEQ multiplex PCR, and the TCRdb table lists in-frame clones only, not all of them. The sample has approximately 1.5 million clones, approximately 98.5% seen once; the top ten hold approximately 0.4%. Sequenced material: naive CD4+ T cells sorted from blood. Subset noted: CD45RA+ positively selected. The sequence derives from a man in his thirties or forties in good health. The chain is built from TRBV18 and TRBJ2-7; D gene unclear. The CDR3 is CASSPPQSRSYEQYF. The CDR3 DNA sequence: TGTGCCAGCTCACCGCCGCAGTCGAGGTCCTACGAGCAGTACTTC. Complete variable domain (other parts from reference TRBV18 and TRBJ2-7): NAGVMQNPRHLVRRRGQEARLRCSPMKGHSHVYWYRQLPEEGLKFMVYLQKENIIDESGMPKERFSAEFPKEGPSILRIQQVVRGDSAAYFCASSPPQSRSYEQYFGPGTRLTVT.